The 14 T cell receptor beta chains in this list originate from one sample, sequenced in a study of PD-1 blockade in classical Hodgkin lymphoma. Time point noted: cycle 4 day 1 (C4D1), after 6 weeks of nivolumab. Following autologous stem cell transplantation, relapse occurred in every patient, and exposure to brentuximab vedotin varied. Data came from immunoSEQ multiplex PCR; TCRdb stores just in-frame clones and leaves some out. The profile shows about 32,000 clones, approximately 85% of them singletons. Sequencing used peripheral blood mononuclear cells (PBMCs), obtained before the fourth cycle of nivolumab. The receptors here all came from a human donor with classical Hodgkin lymphoma.

The chain employs TRBV9 and TRBJ2-5; TRBD2 aligns across 9 bases. The V segment lost 3 bases and the J segment 4 bases; nucleotides outside the gene matches: 10. The CDR3 covers 16 residues. Germline CDR1 is SGDLS and CDR2 is YYNGEE. The CDR3 here is CASSGTRSGSSETQYF. The CDR3, as DNA: TGTGCCAGCAGCGGGACGCGTAGCGGGAGCTCAGAGACCCAGTACTTC.

The V gene is TRBV19, the J gene TRBJ1-6; TRBD1 matches at 9 bases. Germline-derived CDR1 and CDR2 are LNHDA and SQIVND (reference sequence). Trimming cost V 4 bases and J 9 bases; bases outside gene matches: 13. This CDR3 has 17 residues. The CDR3 nucleotides are TGTGCCAGTAGTAATTTTTTCGGGGTGACAGGGGGTTCACCCCTCCACTTT. Translating gives CASSNFFGVTGGSPLHF.

The gene calls are TRBV4-2 and TRBJ1-1; possible D gene TRBD1, 5 bases. Germline CDR1 reads LGHNA; CDR2 reads YNFKEQ. Trimming removed 2 bases from V and 1 base from J, with 8 bases in between. CDR3 length: 14 residues. The CDR3 region has the DNA TGTGCCAGCAGCCAACAAACAGGGAACACTGAAGCTTTCTTT. Its translation: CASSQQTGNTEAFF.

The chain couples TRBV7-9 to TRBJ1-1; 10 bases are shared with TRBD1. The CDR3 totals 15 residues. Germline CDR1 and CDR2: SEHNR and FQNEAQ (reference sequence). Germline trimming cut 5 bases from V and 2 bases from J; bases unmatched to any gene: 5. The DNA of the CDR3 is TGTGCCAGCAGCCCCCGGGACAGGGGTAACACTGAAGCTTTCTTT. Protein sequence: CASSPRDRGNTEAFF.

The J gene is TRBJ1-1, the V gene TRBV6-5, with TRBD1 identical over 9 bases. CDR3 length: 14 residues. With 5 bases clipped from V and 0 bases from J, the junction kept 1 base outside the gene matches. CDR1 MNHEY and CDR2 SVGAGI come from the germline V gene. The CDR3 DNA sequence: TGTGCCAGCAGTGGGGACAGGGTGAACACTGAAGCTTTCTTT. As protein: CASSGDRVNTEAFF.

The chain combines TRBV10-3 with TRBJ2-7; D might be TRBD2 (7 bases). Germline-derived CDR1 and CDR2 are ENHRY and SYGVKD. There are 13 residues in the CDR3. V lost 10 bases, J lost 5 bases, and 18 bases lay in between. CDR3 DNA: TGTGCCACGAGGGGGGGCCCCCGTCACGAGCAGTACTTC. Translated, it gives CATRGGPRHEQYF.

This chain links TRBV5-6 with TRBJ2-2; 7 bases are shared with TRBD1. V gave up 0 bases and J gave up 0 bases; unmatched junction bases: 2. Per the germline V gene, CDR1 is SGHDT and CDR2 is YYEEEE. The CDR3 covers 16 residues. The CDR3 sequence: CASSLAGTANTGELFF. CDR3 DNA: TGTGCCAGCAGCTTGGCTGGGACAGCGAACACCGGGGAGCTGTTTTTT.

This clone was observed a few times. CDR3 residues: CASSQSPGGAYEQYV. The CDR3 region has the DNA TGCGCCAGCAGCCAATCCCCGGGGGGGGCCTACGAGCAGTACGTC. The chain carries TRBV4-1 and TRBJ2-7; 8 bases fit TRBD2. CDR3 size: 15 residues. The V gene end was trimmed by 2 bases and the J gene end by 2 bases; junction bases not matched to a gene: 5. The germline CDR1 and CDR2 sequences are MGHRA and YSYEKL.

The table lists this clone with a count of one. The J gene is TRBJ1-6, the V gene TRBV6-6; D is possibly TRBD1 (6 bases). Germline assignment: CDR1 MNHNY and CDR2 SVGAGI (reference sequence). V gave up 5 bases and J gave up 9 bases, with 17 bases separating them. The CDR3 contains 15 residues. The CDR3 nucleotides are TGTGCCAGCAGTATCCCGACAGGAGGTGGTTCACCCCTCCACTTT. Translated: CASSIPTGGGSPLHF.

The rearrangement links TRBV28 to TRBJ2-7; 13 nucleotides agree with TRBD2. The J segment lost 5 bases and the V segment lost 4 bases, leaving 5 bases of the junction unmatched. The germline CDR1 and CDR2 sequences are MDHEN and SYDVKM. The CDR3 covers 15 residues. The CDR3 DNA follows: TGTGCCAGCAGTTCTTGGACTAGCGGGAGCCACGAGCAGTACTTC. It translates to CASSSWTSGSHEQYF.

This chain uses TRBV6-1 with TRBJ1-1; TRBD1 is a possible D gene (5 bases). With 6 bases removed from V and 3 bases from J, the gap between germline ends came to 11 bases. The CDR3 sequence is 13 residues long. Germline lookup yields CDR1 MNHNS and CDR2 SASEGT. DNA for the CDR3: TGTGCCAGCAGATTACAGGTCCACACTGAAGCTTTCTTT. It is translated as CASRLQVHTEAFF.

The chain combines TRBV27 with TRBJ1-2; 7 nucleotides align to TRBD1. This CDR3 has 16 amino acids. CDR1 and CDR2 from the germline V gene are MNHEY and SMNVEV (reference sequence). V lost 6 bases, J lost 6 bases, and 16 bases stayed unmatched. CDR3 sequence: CASSYSRVEGANGYTF. The CDR3 coding sequence is TGTGCCAGCAGCTACTCCAGGGTGGAGGGGGCTAATGGCTACACCTTC.

The table lists this clone with a count of one. V is TRBV6-5 and J is TRBJ1-6, with TRBD1 matching over 8 bases. Trimming took 5 bases from V and 5 from J; bases not matched to a gene: 2. Germline values: CDR1 MNHEY, CDR2 SVGAGI. The CDR3 extends over 14 amino acids. This CDR3 reads CASSRTGNNSPLHF. The CDR3 DNA reads as TGTGCCAGCAGTAGGACAGGGAATAATTCACCCCTCCACTTT.

This clone was found once. The chain has TRBV4-1 and TRBJ2-2; 7 bases are a match to TRBD1. This CDR3 region has 17 residues. Unmatched junction bases numbered 8, after V lost 1 base and J lost 3 bases. The germline gives CDR1 MGHRA, CDR2 YSYEKL. For the CDR3, the DNA is TGCGCCAGCAGCCAAGTCAGGGGGTTCCGTGACACCGGGGAGCTGTTTTTT. Translating it yields CASSQVRGFRDTGELFF.